The 27 T cell receptor beta chains below all came from one sample that was sequenced in a study of neurological immune-mediated disorders. Using its own MiXCR run on the 5' RACE reads, TCRdb lists one record per CDR3 protein. The sample has under 85,000 distinct CDR3 sequences, 13% to 15% seen once. The sample comprised PBMCs. The receptors were sampled from a woman between 45 and 65 years old in good health.

This chain joins TRBV7-2 and TRBJ2-3; D remains unclear. The CDR3 length is 15 residues. The V gene's germline CDR1 is SGHTA and CDR2 FQGNSA. V shed 4 bases and J shed 0 bases, with 11 bases lying between them. The CDR3 sequence: CASSSAVASTDTQYF. DNA of the CDR3: TGTGCCAGCAGCTCCGCGGTGGCTAGCACAGATACGCAGTATTTT.

This clonotype was found many times. The genes are TRBV20-1 and TRBJ2-1; the match to TRBD2 covers 7 bases. The germline V gene has CDR1 DFQATT and CDR2 SNEGSKA (reference sequence). The CDR3 consists of 14 residues. V gave up 5 bases and J gave up 0 bases; unmatched junction bases: 4. The CDR3 loop is CSALAASSYNEQFF. The CDR3 DNA sequence: TGCAGTGCTCTAGCGGCGAGCTCCTACAATGAGCAGTTCTTC.

CDR3 nucleotides: TGCAGTGCTCTAGTTGCCGGCCAAGAGACCCAGTACTTC. Its translation is CSALVAGQETQYF. The rearrangement joins TRBV20-1 to TRBJ2-5; D not resolved. The V end lost 5 bases, the J end lost 1 base, and 11 bases lay between the germline ends. Germline V gene sequence: CDR1 DFQATT, CDR2 SNEGSKA (reference sequence). This CDR3 has 13 amino acids.

This clonotype was picked up many times. Here the CDR3 reads CASSLGWTNDNEQFF. The CDR3 DNA reads TGCGCCAGCAGCTTGGGGTGGACCAACGACAATGAGCAGTTCTTC. The genes are TRBV5-1 and TRBJ2-1; D gene uncertain. The CDR3 is 15 amino acids. Trimming left V 0 bases short and J 5 bases short, with 12 bases between. Germline V gene sequence: CDR1 SGHRS, CDR2 YFSETQ.

This clonotype has ten or more counts. The CDR3 loop is CASSLDLNQPQHF. The CDR3 DNA sequence: TGTGCCAGCAGTTTAGATCTCAATCAGCCCCAGCATTTT. This chain joins TRBV28 and TRBJ1-5; D call uncertain. Germline V gives CDR1 MDHEN, CDR2 SYDVKM. This CDR3 is built from 13 residues. The V end was cut by 2 bases, the J end by 3 bases, with 5 bases between.

This clonotype occurred many times. The chain carries TRBV2 and TRBJ1-1; 10 nucleotides align to TRBD1. The CDR3 consists of 15 residues. Germline CDR1 SNHLY, CDR2 FYNNEI. V lost 1 base and J lost 10; bases outside the gene matches: 9. As DNA, the CDR3 is TGTGCCAGCAGTGAAGGACAGGGGGCTAAAGGAGGAGCTTTCTTT. This gives the protein CASSEGQGAKGGAFF.

The CDR3 sequence: CASGRSGLYNEQFF. DNA for the CDR3: TGTGCCAGTGGACGTAGCGGACTCTACAATGAGCAGTTCTTC. J is TRBJ2-1 and V is TRBV28; weak D call: TRBD2 (6 bases). Germline V gene lookup returns CDR1 MDHEN and CDR2 SYDVKM. This CDR3 comprises 14 residues. Trimming cost V 9 bases and J 3 bases, with 15 bases left between them. Variable domain in full (rest from reference TRBV28 and TRBJ2-1): DVKVTQSSRYLVKRTGEKVFLECVQDMDHENMFWYRQDPGLGLRLIYFSYDVKMKEKGDIPEGYSVSREKKERFSLILESASTNQTSMYLCASGRSGLYNEQFFGPGTRLTVL.

V is TRBV20-1 and J is TRBJ2-7; 12 bases match TRBD2. CDR1 DFQATT and CDR2 SNEGSKA come from the germline V gene (reference sequence). Trimming removed 5 bases from V and 7 bases from J; junction bases left unmatched: 9. The CDR3 length is 14 residues. CDR3 DNA: TGCAGTGCTCCTACTAGCGGGGGGCCTTTTGAGCAGTACTTC. This codes for CSAPTSGGPFEQYF.

This clonotype has ten or more counts. V and J are TRBV29-1 and TRBJ1-1; no reliable D call. Trimming removed 2 bases from V and 4 bases from J, with 5 bases in between. The CDR3 spans 11 residues. Per the germline V gene, CDR1 is SQVTM and CDR2 is ANQGSEA. The CDR3 loop is CSVETSTEAFF. The CDR3 DNA reads TGCAGCGTTGAAACCTCCACTGAAGCTTTCTTT.

This clonotype was seen ten or more times. The V gene is TRBV12-3 or TRBV12-4, the J gene TRBJ2-7; no reliable D call. This CDR3 is 12 amino acids long. Between the trimmed V and J ends, which lost 5 bases and 3 bases, there was a span of 8 bases. The CDR3 spells CASSGTRYEQYF. In nucleotides, the CDR3 is TGTGCCAGCAGTGGCACCCGCTACGAGCAGTACTTC.

On this clonotype: A single base separates this from a much larger clone, so it may be a read error. V usage is TRBV6-2 or TRBV6-3 and J usage is TRBJ2-6; a possible D gene is TRBD1 (7 bases). The germline CDR1 and CDR2 sequences are MNHEY and SVGEGT. CDR3 length: 17 residues. The CDR3 here is CASSQISRGAGGNVLTF. CDR3 sequence (DNA): TGTGCCAGCAGTCAAATCTCCAGGGGGGCAGGGGGCAACGTCCTGACTTTC.

The table lists this clonotype with many counts. V is TRBV7-2 and J is TRBJ1-3; 7 bases are a match to TRBD1. Germline CDR1 reads SGHTA; CDR2 reads FQGNSA. The ends lost 2 bases at V and 2 bases at J; junction bases unmatched: 6. CDR3 length equals 16 residues. The CDR3 nucleotides read TGTGCCAGCAGCTTAAGAGGCGACAGGGCTGGAAACACCATATATTTT. It specifies CASSLRGDRAGNTIYF.

This clonotype was picked up many times. V is TRBV7-9 and J is TRBJ1-1; 10 bases fit TRBD1. CDR1 is SEHNR and CDR2 is FQNEAQ in the germline V gene (reference sequence). V trimming: 6 bases; J trimming: 5 bases; junction bases outside the gene matches: 9. The CDR3 extends over 15 amino acids. The CDR3 sequence is CASSLFRGQGTEAFF. The CDR3, as DNA: TGTGCCAGCAGTCTTTTCCGGGGACAGGGGACTGAAGCTTTCTTT. The whole variable domain, filled in from reference TRBV7-9 and TRBJ1-1, reads DTGVSQNPRHKITKRGQNVTFRCDPISEHNRLYWYRQTLGQGPEFLTYFQNEAQLEKSRLLSDRFSAERPKGSFSTLEIQRTEQGDSAMYLCASSLFRGQGTEAFFGQGTRLTVV.

This clonotype has ten or more counts. V usage is TRBV20-1 and J usage is TRBJ1-2; 8 bases align to TRBD1. Trimming removed 1 base from V and 0 bases from J; junction bases left unmatched: 7. Per germline, CDR1 DFQATT and CDR2 SNEGSKA (reference sequence). This CDR3 is built from 16 residues. This chain's CDR3 is CSARGTGRNTNYGYTF. The CDR3 nucleotides read TGCAGTGCTAGAGGGACAGGGAGGAATACTAACTATGGCTACACCTTC.

This clonotype was observed many times. The chain has TRBV9 and TRBJ2-3; no reliable D call. This CDR3 region has 12 residues. Germline-derived CDR1 and CDR2 are SGDLS and YYNGEE. Trimming stripped 1 base from V and 4 bases from J, with 4 bases between. CDR3 loop: CASSVLSDTQYF. The CDR3 DNA reads as TGTGCCAGCAGCGTACTCTCAGATACGCAGTATTTT.

This clonotype was recorded at least ten times. The CDR3 coding sequence is TGCGCCAGCAGGGGACAGGGGAGTAGCTACGAGCAGTACTTC. Translation: CASRGQGSSYEQYF. The genes are TRBV5-1 and TRBJ2-7; TRBD1 aligns across 10 bases. Germline loops: CDR1 SGHRS, CDR2 YFSETQ. The ends lost 5 bases at V and 3 bases at J; junction bases unmatched: 5. The CDR3 extends over 14 amino acids.

This clonotype was seen ten or more times. The rearrangement joins TRBV7-2 to TRBJ1-1; TRBD1 matches at 7 bases. The CDR3 spans 14 residues. Germline V CDR1 and CDR2: SGHTA, FQGNSA. V gave up 5 bases and J gave up 1 base; unmatched junction bases: 4. The CDR3 spells CASSPQGGNTEAFF. The CDR3, as DNA: TGTGCCAGCAGCCCCCAGGGGGGGAACACTGAAGCTTTCTTT.

This clonotype was detected many times. The rearrangement links TRBV5-1 to TRBJ2-1; weak D call: TRBD2 (5 bases). V gave up 1 base and J gave up 0 bases, with 8 bases separating them. The CDR3 loop spans 15 amino acids. From germline, CDR1 is SGHRS and CDR2 YFSETQ. The CDR3 sequence: CASSLMGSSYNEQFF. DNA for the CDR3: TGCGCCAGCAGCTTGATGGGGAGCTCCTACAATGAGCAGTTCTTC.

This clonotype was seen many times. This chain links TRBV20-1 with TRBJ2-7; 9 nucleotides agree with TRBD2. The CDR3 loop spans 15 amino acids. Germline V gene lookup returns CDR1 DFQATT and CDR2 SNEGSKA (reference sequence). Unmatched junction bases numbered 5, after V lost 2 bases and J lost 0 bases. CDR3 sequence: CSARPGTSSSYEQYF. Written as DNA, the CDR3 is TGCAGTGCTAGACCCGGGACTAGCTCCTCCTACGAGCAGTACTTC.

This clonotype was observed many times. V gene TRBV7-9 combines with J gene TRBJ2-3; possible D gene TRBD2, 5 bases. The CDR3 extends over 16 amino acids. The V gene's germline CDR1 is SEHNR and CDR2 FQNEAQ (reference sequence). V lost 3 bases to trimming and J lost 4 bases, with 17 bases between them. CDR3 DNA: TGTGCCAGCAGCTTTGGAGGCCCCTTGGAATCAGATACGCAGTATTTT. Protein product: CASSFGGPLESDTQYF. Full variable domain (missing parts from reference TRBV7-9 and TRBJ2-3): DTGVSQNPRHKITKRGQNVTFRCDPISEHNRLYWYRQTLGQGPEFLTYFQNEAQLEKSRLLSDRFSAERPKGSFSTLEIQRTEQGDSAMYLCASSFGGPLESDTQYFGPGTRLTVL.

The chain combines TRBV5-1 with TRBJ1-1; a possible D gene is TRBD1 (5 bases). There are 13 residues in the CDR3. Looked up from germline, CDR1 is SGHRS and CDR2 is YFSETQ. Trimming pared 4 bases from V and 3 bases from J, leaving 10 bases between. The CDR3 sequence is CASSPIGDTEAFF. As DNA, the CDR3 is TGCGCCAGCAGCCCAATAGGGGACACTGAAGCTTTCTTT.

There are many counts of this clonotype. A clone one base away is much larger, so this may be a read error. This chain connects TRBV5-1 to TRBJ2-3, with 7 bases matching TRBD2. CDR3 size: 16 residues. The germline V gene encodes CDR1 SGHRS and CDR2 YFSETQ. V lost 2 bases, J lost 2 bases, and 8 bases stayed unmatched. The CDR3 loop is CASSLTASGHTDTQYF. As DNA, the CDR3 is TGCGCCAGCAGCTTAACGGCTAGCGGTCACACAGATACGCAGTATTTT.

This clonotype was detected many times. The chain couples TRBV12-3 or TRBV12-4 to TRBJ2-3; 9 bases line up with TRBD2. This CDR3 spans 14 amino acids. Losses at the gene ends were 3 bases for V and 8 bases for J; bases not matched to a gene: 6. The CDR3 sequence is CASSFTSGFRTQYF. CDR3 bases: TGTGCCAGCAGTTTTACTAGCGGGTTTCGTACGCAGTATTTT.

This clonotype occurred many times. The chain has TRBV24-1 and TRBJ2-2, with 13 bases fitting TRBD2. The CDR3 spans 17 residues. Germline loops: CDR1 KGHDR, CDR2 SFDVKD. The J segment lost 5 bases and the V segment lost 4 bases, leaving 6 bases of the junction unmatched. CDR3 amino acids: CATSEGGTSGTTGELFF. The CDR3 DNA follows: TGTGCCACCAGTGAAGGGGGGACTAGCGGGACGACCGGGGAGCTGTTTTTT.

To note about this clonotype: A much larger clonotype is one base distant, so this may be a read error. The chain links TRBV5-1 to TRBJ2-4; tentatively, D is TRBD1 (7 bases). The CDR3 extends over 15 amino acids. Germline CDR1 SGHRS, CDR2 YFSETQ. The CDR3: CASSFGGTDQNIQHF. The DNA of the CDR3 is TGCGCCAGCAGCTTCGGAGGGACAGATCAAAACATTCAGCACTTC. Drawing the rest from reference TRBV5-1 and TRBJ2-4, the complete variable domain is KAGVTQTPRYLIKTRGQQVTLSCSPISGHRSVSWYQQTPGQGLQFLFEYFSETQRNKGNFPGRFSGRQFSNSRSEMNVSTLELGDSALYLCASSFGGTDQNIQHFGAGTRLSVL.

This clonotype was seen a handful of times. The junction does not match germline at one end; this may be a read error. CDR3 amino acids: CAIRSGTENSPLYF. The CDR3 bases are TGTGCCATCCGTTCCGGGACCGAGAATTCACCCCTCTACTTT. The chain combines TRBV10-3 with TRBJ1-6, with D maybe TRBD1 (5 bases). Germline V gives CDR1 ENHRY, CDR2 SYGVKD. The CDR3 sequence is 14 residues long.

This clonotype was found many times. This sequence joins TRBV6-2 or TRBV6-3 and TRBJ2-1; TRBD1 agrees at 8 bases. The CDR3 length is 15 residues. In germline, CDR1 is MNHEY, CDR2 SVGEGT. V was clipped by 7 bases and J by 4 bases; unmatched bases: 9. As DNA, the CDR3 is TGTGCCAGCACCCAACAGGGGGGAGTATACAATGAGCAGTTCTTC. Translation gives CASTQQGGVYNEQFF.